The next 21 T cell receptor beta chains were all read from a single sample in a study of cytomegalovirus exposure and HLA in healthy donors. PCR amplification relied on 60 Vbeta primers (plus 13 Jbeta primers). Using immunoSEQ multiplex PCR, the repertoire was profiled, and TCRdb retains in-frame clones only, with some absent. The repertoire has roughly 200,000 clones, 75% to 90% of them found once; the top ten carry 0.71%. Sequencing was performed on PBMCs. These receptors were collected from a boy younger than 10 in good health and CMV-seronegative.

The chain carries TRBV6-6 and TRBJ1-6; TRBD1 agrees at 7 bases. Germline trimming cut 10 bases from V and 10 bases from J; bases unmatched to any gene: 7. The CDR3 contains 12 residues. Looked up from germline, CDR1 is MNHNY and CDR2 is SVGAGI (reference sequence). Here the CDR3 DNA reads TGTGCCATCCAGGGGGAACGCTCACCCCTCCACTTT. Protein: CAIQGERSPLHF.

The chain combines TRBV30 with TRBJ2-3, with 9 bases lining up with TRBD2. The germline CDR1 and CDR2 sequences are GTSNPN and SVGIG (reference sequence). This CDR3 has 14 residues. V lost 2 bases to trimming and J lost 9 bases; unmatched junction nucleotides: 9. In DNA form, the CDR3 reads TGTGCCTGGAGTAGAGCGGGGGGCGGTGGAACGCAGTATTTT. The encoded protein is CAWSRAGGGGTQYF. The full variable domain, rest sourced from reference TRBV30 and TRBJ2-3, is SQTIHQWPATLVQPVGSPLSLECTVEGTSNPNLYWYRQAAGRGLQLLFYSVGIGQISSEVPQNLSASRPQDRQFILSSKKLLLSDSGFYLCAWSRAGGGGTQYFGPGTRLTVL.

This clone was observed a single time. The chain couples TRBV19 to TRBJ1-2, with TRBD1 identical over 7 bases. Germline V gene sequence: CDR1 LNHDA, CDR2 SQIVND (reference sequence). The V and J ends lost 11 bases and 6 bases, in that order; junction bases with no gene match: 12. This CDR3 is built from 13 residues. Here the CDR3 reads CAVPGTEGDGYTF. In nucleotides, the CDR3 is TGTGCCGTACCCGGGACAGAAGGTGATGGCTACACCTTC. The full variable domain, rest sourced from reference TRBV19 and TRBJ1-2, is DGGITQSPKYLFRKEGQNVTLSCEQNLNHDAMYWYRQDPGQGLRLIYYSQIVNDFQKGDIAEGYSVSREKKESFPLTVTSAQKNPTAFYLCAVPGTEGDGYTFGSGTRLTVV.

The DNA of the CDR3 is TGTGCCAGCAGCTTTGCAGGGGGCTTTGGAAACACCATATATTTT. Its protein is CASSFAGGFGNTIYF. The gene calls are TRBV7-6 and TRBJ1-3; 8 bases agree with TRBD1. This CDR3 region has 15 residues. V dropped 3 bases and J dropped 3; count of bases not matched to a gene: 4. Germline values: CDR1 SGHVS, CDR2 FNYEAQ.

This clone showed up just a few times. The chain combines TRBV7-9 with TRBJ2-3, with 10 bases matching TRBD2. V shed 5 bases, J shed 0 bases, and the junction held 2 bases outside the gene matches. Looked up from germline, CDR1 is SEHNR and CDR2 is FQNEAQ (reference sequence). The CDR3 is 15 residues long. The CDR3 loop reads CASSASGSSTDTQYF. The CDR3 DNA reads as TGTGCCAGCAGCGCTAGCGGGAGCAGCACAGATACGCAGTATTTT.

The J gene is TRBJ2-7, the V gene TRBV25-1; TRBD2 matches 12 bases. Per the germline V gene, CDR1 is MGHDK and CDR2 is SYGVNS. This CDR3 has 13 residues. After removal of 2 bases from V and 9 bases from J, the junction contained 2 bases not matched to a gene. CDR3 region: CASSEATSGRQYF. In nucleotides, the CDR3 is TGTGCCAGCAGTGAAGCGACTAGCGGGAGGCAGTACTTC.

This clone was seen once. The chain joins TRBV5-1 to TRBJ2-5; maybe TRBD1 (6 bases). The DNA end is more similar to TRBJ2-7, so the J call may be wrong. The germline gives CDR1 SGHRS, CDR2 YFSETQ. The CDR3 length is 15 residues. Here the CDR3 reads CASSWPDRSSYEQYF. DNA for the CDR3: TGCGCCAGCAGCTGGCCCGACAGGAGCTCCTACGAGCAGTACTTC.

The chain uses TRBV2 and TRBJ1-1; D is unclear. This CDR3 region has 11 residues. V lost 6 bases and J lost 6, with 8 bases in between. Germline V gene data show CDR1 as SNHLY and CDR2 as FYNNEI. The CDR3: CASRINSEAFF. CDR3 bases: TGTGCCAGCAGGATAAACTCTGAAGCTTTCTTT.

This clone was observed once. This CDR3 is CASSIGSPGTEAFF. Here the CDR3 DNA reads TGTGCCAGTAGTATAGGTAGTCCGGGTACTGAAGCTTTCTTT. V is TRBV19 and J is TRBJ1-1; no firm D call. CDR3 length equals 14 residues. Trimming removed 1 base from V and 5 bases from J, with 11 bases in between. Looked up from germline, CDR1 is LNHDA and CDR2 is SQIVND (reference sequence).

The J gene is TRBJ2-7, the V gene TRBV5-4, with a tentative D call TRBD2 (6 bases). This CDR3 is 13 amino acids long. Germline CDR1 is SGHNT and CDR2 is YYREEE (reference sequence). Deletions cut 6 bases from V and 7 bases from J, with 17 bases between. CDR3 sequence: CASNRGGSGEQYF. Written as DNA, the CDR3 is TGTGCCAGCAATCGGGGAGGCTCGGGGGAGCAGTACTTC.

This chain uses TRBV2 with TRBJ2-5, with D perhaps TRBD1 (6 bases). CDR1 is SNHLY, CDR2 FYNNEI, per germline. The V gene lost 5 bases and the J gene lost 4 bases, with 11 bases spanning the gap. The CDR3 has 13 amino acids. DNA for the CDR3: TGTGCCAGCAGTCAGGGGAGAGGAGAGACCCAGTACTTC. Residues: CASSQGRGETQYF.

This chain uses TRBV7-3 with TRBJ2-1; 13 bases agree with TRBD2. The V gene end was trimmed by 6 bases and the J gene end by 8 bases; junction bases not matched to a gene: 7. The germline V gene encodes CDR1 SGHTA and CDR2 FQGTGA. CDR3 size: 15 residues. The CDR3 bases are TGTGCCAGCAGTCCGACTAGCGGGGGGTCGTATGAGCAGTTCTTC. Translating gives CASSPTSGGSYEQFF.

Note on this clone: An end of the junction does not agree with germline; a read error may underlie this. The V and J genes are TRBV7-7 and TRBJ2-1, with 10 bases identical to TRBD2. The germline V gene encodes CDR1 SSHAT and CDR2 FNYEAQ (reference sequence). The CDR3 has 18 amino acids. Here the CDR3 DNA reads TGTGCTAGCAGCCCTACTAGCGGGGACGCCGAGGCCTACAATGAGCAGTTCTTC. Its translation is CASSPTSGDAEAYNEQFF.

This sequence joins TRBV7-8 and TRBJ2-4; 12 positions match TRBD2. Germline loops: CDR1 SGHVS, CDR2 FQNEAQ. The V and J ends lost 0 bases and 3 bases, in that order; junction bases with no gene match: 9. The CDR3 runs 19 residues. The CDR3 DNA sequence: TGTGCCAGCAGCTTAGCGACGACTAGCGGGAGTAGGGGCAAAAACATTCAGTACTTC. This encodes CASSLATTSGSRGKNIQYF.

V and J are TRBV14 and TRBJ1-6; 7 bases align to TRBD1. Per the germline V gene, CDR1 is SGHDN and CDR2 is FVKESK. The CDR3 covers 16 residues. V was clipped by 9 bases and J by 6 bases; unmatched bases: 14. In DNA, the CDR3 is TGTGCCAGATGGGGGGCAGGGGGTTTTTTTAATTCACCCCTCCACTTT. Translating gives CARWGAGGFFNSPLHF.

The chain carries TRBV29-1 and TRBJ1-5; 7 positions agree with TRBD1. Germline V lookup: CDR1 SQVTM, CDR2 ANQGSEA. The CDR3 is 14 residues long. The V segment lost 6 bases and the J segment 0 bases; nucleotides outside the gene matches: 5. CDR3 DNA: TGCAGCGTCGTCGGGACAGATAGCAATCAGCCCCAGCATTTT. As protein: CSVVGTDSNQPQHF.

This clone has more than one count but fewer than ten. This chain joins TRBV7-9 and TRBJ1-1; D possibly corresponds to TRBD1 (5 bases). The CDR3 sequence is 13 residues long. Germline V gene sequence: CDR1 SEHNR, CDR2 FQNEAQ (reference sequence). Trimming removed 3 bases at V and 7 bases at J, with 12 bases between. The CDR3 protein is CASSLGPTYEAFF. CDR3 sequence (DNA): TGTGCCAGCAGCTTGGGGCCCACCTATGAAGCTTTCTTT.

The chain has TRBV2 and TRBJ2-1; TRBD2 agrees at 8 bases. Germline lookup yields CDR1 SNHLY and CDR2 FYNNEI. The V gene end was trimmed by 2 bases and the J gene end by 9 bases; junction bases not matched to a gene: 9. This CDR3 comprises 15 residues. CDR3 region: CASSETSGMDGEQFF. In nucleotides, the CDR3 is TGTGCCAGCAGTGAAACTAGCGGCATGGACGGTGAGCAGTTCTTC.

The rearrangement joins TRBV5-6 to TRBJ2-1; perhaps TRBD1 as D (5 bases). CDR3 length: 16 amino acids. V gave up 0 bases and J gave up 0 bases, with 10 bases separating them. Germline CDR1 reads SGHDT; CDR2 reads YYEEEE. Here the CDR3 reads CASSLVAGRSYNEQFF. The CDR3 DNA follows: TGTGCCAGCAGCTTGGTGGCAGGGCGCTCCTACAATGAGCAGTTCTTC.

CDR3 in amino acids: CASSAGLAGGMNNNEQFF. Here the CDR3 DNA reads TGTGCCAGCAGCGCGGGACTAGCGGGAGGGATGAACAACAATGAGCAGTTCTTC. The V call is TRBV7-6, the J call TRBJ2-1; 16 bases agree with TRBD2. The V gene's germline CDR1 is SGHVS and CDR2 FNYEAQ. V lost 5 bases and J lost 5; bases outside the gene matches: 9. CDR3 length equals 18 residues. Based on the CDR3 plus reference TRBV7-6 and TRBJ2-1, the full variable domain is GAGVSQSPRYKVTKRGQDVALRCDPISGHVSLYWYRQALGQGPEFLTYFNYEAQQDKSGLPNDRFSAERPEGSISTLTIQRTEQRDSAMYRCASSAGLAGGMNNNEQFFGPGTRLTVL.

The chain couples TRBV5-1 to TRBJ1-4; D gene unclear. V shed 4 bases and J shed 4 bases, with 14 bases lying between them. The CDR3 length is 15 residues. Germline V CDR1 and CDR2: SGHRS, YFSETQ. CDR3 protein: CASSRTDSLNEKLFF. The DNA for the CDR3 is TGCGCCAGCAGCCGGACGGACTCACTTAATGAAAAACTGTTTTTT. Supplemented by reference TRBV5-1 and TRBJ1-4, the full variable domain reads KAGVTQTPRYLIKTRGQQVTLSCSPISGHRSVSWYQQTPGQGLQFLFEYFSETQRNKGNFPGRFSGRQFSNSRSEMNVSTLELGDSALYLCASSRTDSLNEKLFFGSGTQLSVL.